A selection of T cell receptor beta chains follows, all from one sample in a study of a mutant IDH1 vaccine in newly diagnosed glioma. TCRdb keeps only in-frame clones here, not all; method: immunoSEQ multiplex PCR. This sample yields 77,000 or so clones, of which more than 80% are seen a single time; around 0.73% belongs to the top ten. Their antigens are not known. The sample in question was PBMCs, obtained from a glioma patient whose treatment included an IDH1 peptide vaccine. These receptor sequences come from a woman between 50 and 59 years old with glioma. Each CDR3 is given with its conserved first and last residue. A D gene is named only where the DNA matches it firmly. Clone size is given for some rows only: seen once, a few or many times, or a class if the clone is expanded.

d_gene	v_gene	j_gene	abundance	len	CDR3aa	CDR3nt
TRBD2	TRBV28	TRBJ2-7	-	16	CASTPPLGREGYEQYF	TGTGCCAGCACCCCTCCCCTTGGGCGGGAGGGCTACGAGCAGTACTTC
-	TRBV7-2	TRBJ2-5	-	13	CASSTYLQETQYF	TGTGCCAGCAGCACATATCTACAAGAGACCCAGTACTTC
TRBD1	TRBV5-1	TRBJ1-4	-	15	CASRGQGAKNEKLFF	TGCGCCAGCAGAGGACAGGGGGCGAAAAATGAAAAACTGTTTTTT
-	TRBV10-2	TRBJ2-2	-	18	CASIRPQGRFLDTGELFF	TGCGCCAGCATACGCCCACAGGGTCGTTTTCTGGACACCGGGGAGCTGTTTTTT
-	TRBV6-5	TRBJ1-2	-	15	CASSYYTGAVYGYTF	TGTGCCAGCAGTTATTATACAGGCGCGGTCTATGGCTACACCTTC
TRBD2	TRBV7-2	TRBJ2-7	-	17	CASSSKGTSGGHYEQYF	TGTGCCAGCAGCTCAAAGGGGACTAGCGGGGGGCACTACGAGCAGTACTTC
-	TRBV6-1	TRBJ1-2	-	14	CASSEHPSGYGYTF	TGTGCCAGCAGTGAACATCCCTCCGGGTATGGCTACACCTTC
-	TRBV7-8	TRBJ2-5	-	14	CASSPSSAQETQYF	TGTGCCAGCAGCCCCTCTTCGGCCCAAGAGACCCAGTACTTC
-	TRBV14	TRBJ2-3	few	14	CASSPGPLADTQYF	TGTGCCAGCAGCCCGGGCCCCCTGGCAGATACGCAGTATTTT
-	TRBV11-2	TRBJ2-2	-	14	CASSFEQNTGELFF	TGTGCCAGCAGCTTCGAACAGAACACCGGGGAGCTGTTTTTT
TRBD2	TRBV28	TRBJ2-3	-	16	CASSFGLAGSTDTQYF	TGTGCCAGCAGTTTCGGACTAGCGGGGAGCACAGATACGCAGTATTTT
-	TRBV10-3	TRBJ2-7	-	12	CAISEAGQEQYF	TGTGCCATCAGTGAGGCAGGGCAGGAGCAGTACTTC
-	TRBV27	TRBJ2-7	-	14	CASSLMEGSYEQYF	TGTGCCAGCAGTTTAATGGAGGGCTCCTACGAGCAGTACTTC
-	TRBV9	TRBJ2-5	-	13	CASSVSNQETQYF	TGTGCCAGCAGCGTTAGTAACCAAGAGACCCAGTACTTC
-	TRBV21-1	TRBJ1-3	-	13	CASSKDEGNTIYF	TGTGCCAGCAGCAAAGACGAGGGAAACACCATATATTTT
-	TRBV28	TRBJ2-5	-	12	CASSPLVGTQYF	TGTGCCAGCAGCCCCTTAGTGGGGACCCAGTACTTC
-	TRBV10-2	TRBJ2-7	-	11	CASKQGREQYF	TGCGCCAGCAAACAGGGTCGCGAGCAGTACTTC
-	TRBV9	TRBJ2-1	-	13	CASSQRGVDEQFF	TGTGCCAGCAGCCAGAGGGGGGTGGATGAGCAGTTCTTC
TRBD2	TRBV9	TRBJ2-7	-	15	CASSLGLAEPYEQYF	TGTGCCAGCAGCTTGGGACTAGCGGAACCCTACGAGCAGTACTTC
-	TRBV7-9	TRBJ1-6	-	16	CASSFSGSGDNSPLHF	TGTGCCAGCAGCTTCTCGGGGTCGGGCGATAATTCACCCCTCCACTTT
-	TRBV5-1	TRBJ1-1	-	14	CASSLMGRNTEAFF	TGCGCCAGCAGCTTGATGGGACGGAACACTGAAGCTTTCTTT
-	TRBV10-3	TRBJ1-2	-	13	CAISEVSDYGYTF	TGTGCCATCAGTGAGGTCAGCGACTATGGCTACACCTTC
-	TRBV5-6	TRBJ2-5	-	14	CASSVLAGLETQYF	TGTGCCAGCAGCGTTCTGGCAGGGCTGGAGACCCAGTACTTC
-	TRBV7-9	TRBJ1-1	-	14	CASSRWGDGTEAFF	TGTGCCAGCAGCAGGTGGGGGGATGGAACTGAAGCTTTCTTT
-	TRBV7-9	TRBJ2-3	-	18	CASVEGDPQTRGTDTQYF	TGTGCCTCCGTGGAAGGGGATCCACAAACTCGTGGCACAGATACGCAGTATTTT
-	TRBV28	TRBJ1-1	few	14	CASSLKWTNTEAFF	TGTGCCAGCAGTTTAAAGTGGACGAACACTGAAGCTTTCTTT
-	TRBV10-3	TRBJ2-2	-	15	CAISGAGSLVGELFF	TGTGCCATCAGTGGAGCGGGTAGTCTGGTCGGGGAGCTGTTTTTT
TRBD2	TRBV11-2	TRBJ2-1	-	17	CASSPPGLAGSYNEQFF	TGTGCCAGCAGCCCGCCAGGGCTAGCGGGTTCCTACAATGAGCAGTTCTTC
TRBD1	TRBV2	TRBJ2-5	-	13	CASRRTGEETQYF	TGTGCCAGCCGTCGAACAGGGGAGGAGACCCAGTACTTC
-	TRBV28	TRBJ1-4	-	17	CASSFRKWPGGNEKLFF	TGTGCCAGCAGTTTTCGTAAGTGGCCAGGAGGTAATGAAAAACTGTTTTTT
-	TRBV25-1	TRBJ1-2	-	15	CASSESVGPNYGYTF	TGTGCCAGCAGTGAATCTGTGGGACCTAACTATGGCTACACCTTC
-	TRBV29-1	TRBJ2-7	-	12	CSALLGVSEQYF	TGCAGCGCTCTCCTGGGAGTTAGCGAGCAGTACTTC
-	TRBV5-5	TRBJ2-1	few	16	CASSFTTLANHNEQFF	TGTGCCAGCAGCTTTACAACGTTAGCAAACCACAATGAGCAGTTCTTC
-	TRBV27	TRBJ2-7	-	15	CASSSSGGPSYEQYF	-
TRBD1	TRBV27	TRBJ2-7	once	13	CASQGQGAGEQYF	TGTGCCAGCCAAGGGCAGGGGGCGGGCGAGCAGTACTTC
-	TRBV11-2	TRBJ2-1	-	13	CASSPALANEQFF	TGTGCCAGCAGCCCCGCTCTAGCAAATGAGCAGTTCTTC
TRBD1	TRBV9	TRBJ1-2	-	16	CASSRTTGDSGYGYTF	TGTGCCAGCAGCAGAACGACAGGGGACAGTGGCTATGGCTACACCTTC
TRBD1	TRBV5-1	TRBJ2-7	-	15	CASSLGQGDSYEQYF	TGCGCCAGCAGCCTCGGACAGGGCGACTCCTACGAGCAGTACTTC
TRBD1	TRBV7-2	TRBJ1-5	-	15	CASSATGVGNQPQHF	TGTGCCAGCAGCGCTACAGGGGTAGGCAATCAGCCCCAGCATTTT
TRBD1	TRBV4-2	TRBJ2-7	once	16	CASSQVGTGEPYEQYF	TGTGCCAGCAGCCAAGTGGGGACAGGGGAGCCCTACGAGCAGTACTTC
-	TRBV5-1	TRBJ1-6	-	17	CASSLVGGSRTDSPLHF	TGCGCCAGCAGCTTGGTGGGGGGGAGCAGGACCGATTCACCCCTCCACTTT
-	TRBV18	TRBJ1-5	-	15	CASSPSRVSNQPQHF	TGTGCCAGCTCACCATCCAGGGTGAGCAATCAGCCCCAGCATTTT
-	TRBV4-2	TRBJ2-5	-	13	CASSLTEQETQYF	TGTGCCAGCAGCCTGACCGAGCAAGAGACCCAGTACTTC
-	TRBV5-6	TRBJ1-1	-	16	CASTILGKGQNTEAFF	TGTGCCAGCACCATACTTGGAAAGGGACAGAACACTGAAGCTTTCTTT
-	TRBV12-5	TRBJ1-4	-	13	CASGPGLGEKLFF	TGTGCTAGTGGCCCCGGGCTCGGTGAAAAACTGTTTTTT
-	TRBV27	TRBJ2-2	-	14	CASSLQGNTGELFF	TGTGCCAGCAGTTTACAGGGGAACACCGGGGAGCTGTTTTTT
-	TRBV27	TRBJ2-4	-	12	CASGLAKNIQYF	TGTGCCAGCGGACTAGCCAAAAACATTCAGTACTTC
-	TRBV18	TRBJ1-2	few	12	CASSPPEGGYTF	TGTGCCAGCTCACCACCAGAAGGAGGCTACACCTTC
-	TRBV28	TRBJ2-3	-	16	CASSSRGGGWTDTQYF	TGTGCCAGCAGTTCGAGGGGGGGAGGTTGGACAGATACGCAGTATTTT
-	TRBV19	TRBJ1-2	-	14	CASRPLGRHYGYTF	TGTGCCAGTAGGCCCCTTGGACGGCACTATGGCTACACCTTC
TRBD1	TRBV28	TRBJ2-7	medium-sized	15	CVTTSPGQGSVEQYF	TGTGTTACAACGTCCCCCGGACAGGGAAGTGTCGAGCAGTACTTC
-	TRBV27	TRBJ1-1	-	11	CASSRGPEAFF	TGTGCCAGCAGCAGGGGCCCCGAAGCTTTCTTT
TRBD1	TRBV5-1	TRBJ2-1	-	15	CASAPSGTGENEQFF	TGCGCCAGCGCCCCGTCCGGGACAGGGGAAAATGAGCAGTTCTTC